Listed below are T cell receptor beta chains from one sample, sequenced in a study of blood T cell repertoires in COVID-19. Libraries were prepared by immunoSEQ multiplex PCR; TCRdb keeps only in-frame clonotypes and omits some of them. The sample has approximately 270,000 clones, roughly 80% seen once; the top ten hold nearly 9%. Material: peripheral blood. The receptor source for this set is an elderly man with acute or convalescent COVID-19. Both conserved end residues are part of each CDR3. The D gene is left open where the match is weak. Only some rows state a clone size, as once, few, many or a class for expanded clones.

CDR3nt	CDR3aa	d_gene	v_gene	j_gene	abundance
TGTGCCAGCAGTTTGGGACTAGCGGGAGTTGGCCGGAATGAGCAGTTCTTC	CASSLGLAGVGRNEQFF	TRBD2	TRBV5-6	TRBJ2-1	-
TGCGCCAGCAGCGCAACAGGGGGAGAGTCCCAGCATTTT	CASSATGGESQHF	TRBD1	TRBV5-1	TRBJ1-5	-
TGTGCCAGCAGCTTAGGACAGGGCCAGTGGCCCCAGCATTTT	CASSLGQGQWPQHF	TRBD1	TRBV7-8	TRBJ1-5	-
TGTGCCCGGACAGGGCGAGGGTCAACCGGGGAGCTGTTTTTT	CARTGRGSTGELFF	TRBD1	TRBV19	TRBJ2-2	-
TGTGCCAGCAGCCCAGGGACAATCTCTGGAAACACCATATATTTT	CASSPGTISGNTIYF	-	TRBV9	TRBJ1-3	-
TGTGCCAGCAGCCCTAACCCGGGACAGGCTCGCTCTGGGGCCAACGTCCTGACTTTC	CASSPNPGQARSGANVLTF	TRBD1	TRBV7-8	TRBJ2-6	-
TGCGCCAGCATGCAGGGGTATGAAAAACTGTTTTTT	CASMQGYEKLFF	-	TRBV10-2	TRBJ1-4	-
TGTGCCAGCCGGTCGGAGACACTCACCCCACGAGGGTCCTACGAGCAGTACTTC	CASRSETLTPRGSYEQYF	-	TRBV19	TRBJ2-7	-
TGTGCCAGCAGTTTACGGGGGGCTGGGGCCAACGTCCTGACTTTC	CASSLRGAGANVLTF	TRBD2	TRBV2	TRBJ2-6	once
TGTGCCAGCACTAGCGGGGGAACGAACACCGGGGAGCTGTTTTTT	CASTSGGTNTGELFF	TRBD2	TRBV6-5	TRBJ2-2	-
TGTGCCACGTCAGACCGGGACAACTACAATGAGCAGTTCTTC	CATSDRDNYNEQFF	-	TRBV24-1	TRBJ2-1	-
TGTGCCAGCAGCGGCCTACTAGCGGGAGGGTACAATGAGCAGTTCTTC	CASSGLLAGGYNEQFF	TRBD2	TRBV7-9	TRBJ2-1	-
TGTGCCAGCAGCTTCTCCGGGACTTTCGGGCCCGGGGAGCTGTTTTTT	CASSFSGTFGPGELFF	-	TRBV7-6	TRBJ2-2	-
TGCAGCGTTGGGCCAGGATCCTATGGCTACACCTTC	CSVGPGSYGYTF	-	TRBV29-1	TRBJ1-2	many
TGTGCCAGCAGTGAGGGGGGGGCCGTCTACAATGAGCAGTTCTTC	CASSEGGAVYNEQFF	-	TRBV6-1	TRBJ2-1	-
TGTGCCAGCAGCTTAGCCGTCCCCGGGGCCGGGGAGCTGTTTTTT	CASSLAVPGAGELFF	-	TRBV7-6	TRBJ2-2	-
TGTGCCAGCAGCCCGCTCGGCGGAGGCGGGCCGCTTGATGAAAAACTGTTTTTT	CASSPLGGGGPLDEKLFF	-	TRBV5-6	TRBJ1-4	-
TGCGCCAGCACCCTCGGGTTGGGGCCAGATCAGCCCCAGCATTTT	CASTLGLGPDQPQHF	-	TRBV5-1	TRBJ1-5	once
TGCGCCAGCAGTACGGCTGGACAAATGAACACTGAAGCTTTCTTT	CASSTAGQMNTEAFF	-	TRBV5-1	TRBJ1-1	-
TGTGCCACCAGCAGAAATCCGGGACAGGGCCCTGGAAACACCATATATTTT	CATSRNPGQGPGNTIYF	TRBD1	TRBV15	TRBJ1-3	-
TGTGCCAGCAGTACACGGACAGGGGGCGTGGATACGCAGTATTTT	CASSTRTGGVDTQYF	TRBD1	TRBV27	TRBJ2-3	once
TGTGCCAGCAGTTACTCGACAGGGGGCGCGGTGAATGGCTACACCTTC	CASSYSTGGAVNGYTF	TRBD1	TRBV6-6	TRBJ1-2	-
TGTGCCATCCTTACTCCGGGGGGGTACAATGAGCAGTTCTTC	CAILTPGGYNEQFF	TRBD2	TRBV28	TRBJ2-1	-